Below, 30 T cell receptor beta chains from the same sample are listed, as sequenced in a study of blood T cell repertoires in COVID-19. Generated by immunoSEQ multiplex PCR, the TCRdb table keeps only in-frame clones and is missing some. This table has 150,000 to 200,000 clones, about 77% appearing once. The sequencing sample was made of PBMCs or T cells enriched from blood (not recorded which). The receptors here all came from a woman in her forties or fifties with acute COVID-19.

This chain connects TRBV6-1 to TRBJ1-3, with no clear D. This CDR3 comprises 16 residues. From germline, CDR1 is MNHNS and CDR2 SASEGT. V was cut by 0 bases and J by 4 bases, with 13 bases left in between. This CDR3 is CASSEALAGGGNTIYF. The CDR3 nucleotides are TGTGCCAGCAGTGAAGCGCTGGCAGGAGGAGGAAACACCATATATTTT.

This clone showed up just once. This sequence joins TRBV19 and TRBJ1-2, with D maybe TRBD1 (5 bases). Per germline, CDR1 LNHDA and CDR2 SQIVND (reference sequence). This CDR3 has 14 residues. V was pared by 3 bases and J by 4 bases, with 12 bases between. The CDR3 DNA follows: TGTGCCAGTAGTATCGAGACAGAAATCTATGGCTACACCTTC. It translates to CASSIETEIYGYTF.

The chain employs TRBV24-1 and TRBJ2-3; 9 nucleotides match TRBD1. CDR3 size: 18 residues. CDR1 and CDR2 (germline): KGHDR, SFDVKD. The V gene end was trimmed by 5 bases and the J gene end by 2 bases; junction bases not matched to a gene: 13. CDR3 protein: CATSGPPPTGGSTDTQYF. In DNA form, the CDR3 reads TGTGCCACCAGTGGGCCGCCCCCGACAGGGGGATCCACAGATACGCAGTATTTT.

V usage is TRBV6-5 and J usage is TRBJ2-1; 10 bases match TRBD1. This CDR3 has 14 amino acids. Germline V gene lookup returns CDR1 MNHEY and CDR2 SVGAGI. V was pared by 7 bases and J by 6 bases, with 6 bases of the junction left unmatched. The CDR3 bases are TGTGCCAGCAAGGGGACAGGGGCGGGCAATGAGCAGTTCTTC. Amino acid sequence: CASKGTGAGNEQFF.

The CDR3 spells CASSFGAGGPPGSYNEQFF. CDR3 coding DNA: TGTGCCAGCAGTTTCGGTGCGGGGGGGCCCCCTGGCTCCTACAATGAGCAGTTCTTC. The rearrangement joins TRBV13 to TRBJ2-1; 9 positions agree with TRBD2. V trimming: 6 bases; J trimming: 0 bases; junction bases outside the gene matches: 15. CDR3 size: 19 residues. The V gene's germline CDR1 is PRHDT and CDR2 FYEKMQ (reference sequence).

The V call is TRBV7-3, the J call TRBJ1-1; D unclear. Trimming stripped 5 bases from V and 1 base from J, with 11 bases between. CDR1 and CDR2 from the germline V gene are SGHTA and FQGTGA. The CDR3 consists of 14 residues. The CDR3: CASSQNMANTEAFF. In DNA form, the CDR3 reads TGTGCCAGCAGCCAGAACATGGCGAACACTGAAGCTTTCTTT.

The J gene is TRBJ1-2, the V gene TRBV6-5, with 9 bases matching TRBD1. Germline CDR1 is MNHEY and CDR2 is SVGAGI. This CDR3 spans 16 amino acids. The trim removed 0 bases at V and 6 bases at J, leaving 8 bases unmatched. The CDR3 coding sequence is TGTGCCAGCAGTTACTCGGGGTCTAGGGACAGGGATGGCTACACCTTC. Amino acids: CASSYSGSRDRDGYTF.

This clone was seen just once. The chain joins TRBV28 to TRBJ2-5, with D perhaps matching TRBD1 (7 bases). Trimming removed 6 bases from V and 10 bases from J, with 27 bases in between. The germline V gene has CDR1 MDHEN and CDR2 SYDVKM. The CDR3 spans 16 residues. The CDR3 region has the DNA TGTGCCAGCAGCCCCTATTCGACAGGGAGTGGGGGGAGCCAGTACTTC. Protein product: CASSPYSTGSGGSQYF.

This clone has more than one count but fewer than ten. V gene TRBV6-5 combines with J gene TRBJ1-6, with D uncertain. V lost 2 bases, J lost 0 bases, and 8 bases lay in between. CDR3 length: 16 amino acids. Germline-derived CDR1 and CDR2 are MNHEY and SVGAGI. CDR3 coding DNA: TGTGCCAGCAGTTACGAGTTCCGCTCCTATAATTCACCCCTCCACTTT. This sequence encodes CASSYEFRSYNSPLHF.

V gene TRBV7-9 combines with J gene TRBJ1-1, with no clear D. Germline lookup yields CDR1 SEHNR and CDR2 FQNEAQ (reference sequence). This CDR3 region has 13 residues. Trimming left V 3 bases short and J 0 bases short, with 5 bases between. The CDR3 protein is CASSFAMNTEAFF. CDR3 DNA sequence: TGTGCCAGCAGCTTTGCGATGAACACTGAAGCTTTCTTT.

V and J are TRBV6-5 and TRBJ2-5, with D hard to call. This CDR3 comprises 11 residues. Deletions cut 5 bases from V and 1 base from J, with 2 bases between. CDR1 and CDR2 (germline): MNHEY, SVGAGI. The chain's CDR3 is CASSRQETQYF. DNA of the CDR3: TGTGCCAGCAGTCGCCAAGAGACCCAGTACTTC.

The chain joins TRBV7-9 to TRBJ1-5; the D is unclear. The length of the CDR3 is 19 residues. Deletions cut 5 bases from V and 3 bases from J, with 26 bases between. Per germline, CDR1 SEHNR and CDR2 FQNEAQ (reference sequence). In nucleotides, the CDR3 is TGTGCCAGCAGCCCCGTGACACTGGCCGCCATAAAAAACAATCAGCCCCAGCATTTT. Protein sequence: CASSPVTLAAIKNNQPQHF.

The chain has TRBV25-1 and TRBJ2-2, with a possible D match to TRBD1 (6 bases). The CDR3 totals 16 residues. The germline CDR1 and CDR2 sequences are MGHDK and SYGVNS. V was cut by 2 bases and J by 6 bases, with 16 bases left in between. The CDR3 loop is CASSETTGTISGELFF. For the CDR3, the DNA is TGTGCCAGCAGTGAAACAACAGGGACCATCTCCGGGGAGCTGTTTTTT.

The V call is TRBV9, the J call TRBJ1-2; weak D call: TRBD1 (5 bases). The germline gives CDR1 SGDLS, CDR2 YYNGEE. This CDR3 spans 13 amino acids. Trimming removed 4 bases from V and 3 bases from J, with 10 bases in between. The DNA of the CDR3 is TGTGCCAGCAGCTTAGACAGAGACTATGGCTACACCTTC. This encodes CASSLDRDYGYTF.

The chain uses TRBV28 and TRBJ1-1, with 8 bases aligning to TRBD1. J lost 7 bases, V lost 7 bases, and 5 bases had no gene match. The CDR3 totals 12 residues. The germline CDR1 and CDR2 sequences are MDHEN and SYDVKM. The CDR3 DNA is TGTGCCAGCACTACAGGGGGGAGTGAAGCTTTCTTT. Amino acids: CASTTGGSEAFF.

The chain combines TRBV3-1 (or the pseudogene TRBV3-2) with TRBJ1-4, with 11 bases matching TRBD1. Germline lookup yields CDR1 LGHDT and CDR2 YNNKEL (reference sequence). J lost 6 bases, V lost 4 bases, and 4 bases had no gene match. The CDR3 is 15 amino acids. The CDR3 nucleotides are TGTGCCAGCAGCCGCCGGGACAGGGGGGATGAAAAACTGTTTTTT. Translated: CASSRRDRGDEKLFF.

This clone was observed a handful of times. V usage is TRBV29-1 and J usage is TRBJ1-1, with a possible D match to TRBD1 (5 bases). The V end lost 7 bases, the J end lost 2 bases, and 20 bases lay between the germline ends. Germline CDR1 and CDR2: SQVTM and ANQGSEA. The CDR3 is 15 residues long. CDR3 in amino acids: CSALRGGATNTEAFF. CDR3 bases: TGCAGCGCCCTGAGAGGAGGGGCTACTAACACTGAAGCTTTCTTT.

V is TRBV7-8 and J is TRBJ1-1, with 10 positions matching TRBD1. Germline lookup yields CDR1 SGHVS and CDR2 FQNEAQ. With V trimmed by 5 bases and J by 5 bases, 14 bases remained unmatched. CDR3 length: 17 amino acids. In nucleotides, the CDR3 is TGTGCCAGCAGCCGCCCCGGGACAGGGGTGGGTGGGACTGAAGCTTTCTTT. This sequence encodes CASSRPGTGVGGTEAFF.

The gene calls are TRBV28 and TRBJ2-1; 8 bases map to TRBD2. V trimming: 8 bases; J trimming: 3 bases; junction bases outside the gene matches: 6. Germline lookup yields CDR1 MDHEN and CDR2 SYDVKM. The CDR3 runs 14 residues. In DNA form, the CDR3 reads TGTGCCAGCCCCCCGGCGGGGGGCTACAATGAGCAGTTCTTC. Its translation: CASPPAGGYNEQFF.

CDR3 sequence: CASAGMTGPQETQYF. The CDR3 DNA is TGTGCCAGCGCGGGCATGACAGGACCCCAAGAGACCCAGTACTTC. This rearrangement joins TRBV18 to TRBJ2-5; D perhaps matches TRBD1 (6 bases). The V gene lost 8 bases and the J gene lost 1 base, with 17 bases spanning the gap. Per germline, CDR1 KGHSH and CDR2 LQKENI. The length of the CDR3 is 15 residues.

The CDR3 DNA sequence: TGTGCCAGCAGGGTAGGGGGCACGAGCAATCAGCCCCAGCATTTT. It encodes CASRVGGTSNQPQHF. The V gene is TRBV28, the J gene TRBJ1-5; 7 bases map to TRBD1. Losses at the gene ends were 6 bases for V and 1 base for J; bases not matched to a gene: 6. Germline CDR1 is MDHEN and CDR2 is SYDVKM. The CDR3 covers 15 residues.

The chain combines TRBV6-5 with TRBJ1-6, with a possible D match to TRBD1 (6 bases). The ends were cut back, 8 bases at V and 11 bases at J, with 22 bases in the middle. This CDR3 region has 15 residues. CDR1 and CDR2 from the germline V gene are MNHEY and SVGAGI. CDR3 bases: TGTGCCAGCCTCCCCCGGGGGAAGGGGGGGGCACCCCTCCACTTT. Protein product: CASLPRGKGGAPLHF.

This clone was seen a single time. The sample carries other DNA sequences with the same CDR3. This chain joins TRBV5-1 and TRBJ2-1; unclear D gene. The ends were cut back, 0 bases at V and 0 bases at J, with 10 bases in the middle. CDR1 and CDR2 (germline): SGHRS, YFSETQ. This CDR3 region has 16 residues. CDR3 loop: CASSLAAASSYNEQFF. The CDR3 DNA follows: TGCGCCAGCAGCTTGGCCGCAGCGAGCTCCTACAATGAGCAGTTCTTC.

This clone has just a few counts. The V call is TRBV7-9, the J call TRBJ2-2; no clear D. With 3 bases removed from V and 5 bases from J, the gap between germline ends came to 10 bases. This CDR3 is 14 amino acids long. CDR1 is SEHNR and CDR2 is FQNEAQ in the germline V gene (reference sequence). The CDR3 protein is CASSLRFQTGELFF. Written as DNA, the CDR3 is TGTGCCAGCAGCTTGAGGTTCCAGACCGGGGAGCTGTTTTTT.

The chain links TRBV7-3 to TRBJ2-1, with D possibly being TRBD1 (6 bases). The V gene lost 3 bases and the J gene lost 6 bases, with 15 bases spanning the gap. The length of the CDR3 is 15 residues. Germline values: CDR1 SGHTA, CDR2 FQGTGA. CDR3 region: CASSLGAVRGNEQFF. The CDR3 DNA is TGTGCCAGCAGCTTGGGGGCCGTGAGGGGCAATGAGCAGTTCTTC. Full variable domain (rest looked up from reference TRBV7-3 and TRBJ2-1): GAGVSQTPSNKVTEKGKYVELRCDPISGHTALYWYRQSLGQGPEFLIYFQGTGAADDSGLPNDRFFAVRPEGSVSTLKIQRTERGDSAVYLCASSLGAVRGNEQFFGPGTRLTVL.

In its sample, this clone was seen once. The V gene is TRBV11-2, the J gene TRBJ1-1; no reliable D call. Per germline, CDR1 SGHAT and CDR2 FQNNGV. The V and J ends lost 5 bases and 1 base respectively, with 11 bases between them. The CDR3 is made up of 14 amino acids. The CDR3 DNA reads TGTGCCAGCAGCCTGGGAGGCGGGAACACTGAAGCTTTCTTT. Translated, it gives CASSLGGGNTEAFF.

This rearrangement joins TRBV19 to TRBJ2-5, with a possible D match to TRBD1 (6 bases). Trimming left V 5 bases short and J 1 base short, with 14 bases between. Germline V gene data show CDR1 as LNHDA and CDR2 as SQIVND (reference sequence). This CDR3 is built from 15 residues. The DNA of the CDR3 is TGTGCCAGTAGTCCCCCCGGGACACCCCAAGAGACCCAGTACTTC. This codes for CASSPPGTPQETQYF.

The J gene is TRBJ1-5, the V gene TRBV24-1; D is undetermined. The CDR3 has 14 amino acids. Germline V gene sequence: CDR1 KGHDR, CDR2 SFDVKD. V lost 1 base and J lost 6, with 9 bases in between. Here the CDR3 reads CATSDFRRVQPQHF. CDR3 DNA sequence: TGTGCCACCAGTGATTTTCGGAGAGTTCAGCCCCAGCATTTT.

The V and J genes are TRBV5-4 and TRBJ1-2; weak D call: TRBD1 (5 bases). CDR3 size: 14 residues. CDR1 SGHNT and CDR2 YYREEE come from the germline V gene (reference sequence). Trimming removed 0 bases at V and 4 bases at J, with 10 bases between. In nucleotides, the CDR3 is TGTGCCAGCAGCTTGGACATCGGGGGCTATGGCTACACCTTC. Its translation: CASSLDIGGYGYTF.

This clone was seen more than once but under ten times. The chain employs TRBV6-2 or TRBV6-3 and TRBJ2-2; the D gene is possibly TRBD2 (7 bases). The germline V gene encodes CDR1 MNHEY and CDR2 SVGEGT. V was pared by 6 bases and J by 2 bases, with 13 bases between. The CDR3 spans 15 residues. The CDR3 region is CASSGGGLNTGELFF. Written as DNA, the CDR3 is TGTGCCAGCAGCGGCGGGGGCCTTAACACCGGGGAGCTGTTTTTT.